This T cell receptor beta chain was found in a study of spatial heterogeneity in lung cancer. The time point: sample taken at primary tumor resection. This clonotype has ten or more counts. What it binds is unknown. Findings of the study overall: One measure, the expanded intratumoral alpha and beta TCR count, tracked tumor mutation counts.

A unique molecular identifier was attached to every TCR cDNA molecule. TCRdb analysed the 5' RACE reads with MiXCR anew, one entry per CDR3 protein. The table shows roughly 4,500 distinct CDR3 sequences, with over 7.5% occurring only once. Germline CDR1 reads SGDLS; CDR2 reads YYNGEE. V shed 0 bases and J shed 0 bases, with 2 bases lying between them. This CDR3 is 13 amino acids long. The material was lung tumor tissue, obtained at surgery. The origin of this receptor is a male donor with early-stage non-small cell lung cancer. The chain links TRBV9 to TRBJ2-3, with no clear D. Here the CDR3 DNA reads TGTGCCAGCAGCGTAGGGAGCACAGATACGCAGTATTTT. Translated, it gives CASSVGSTDTQYF.